Listed below are T cell receptor beta chains from one sample, sequenced in a study of blood T cell repertoires in COVID-19. Sequencing used immunoSEQ multiplex PCR; TCRdb keeps in-frame clones, though not all of them. The table has some 80,000 clones, around 90% seen once. The sequenced material came from peripheral blood. These receptors were collected from an older man with active or convalescent COVID-19. CDR3s include the opening cysteine and the closing phenylalanine or tryptophan. D genes are given only for firm matches. Expanded clones are given a class, and other clones once, few, many or no size at all.

clone_size j_call d_call v_call cdr3_aa cdr3_nt
- TRBJ2-3 - TRBV11-3 CASSLVAGGHTDTQYF TGTGCCAGCAGCTTAGTTGCGGGCGGGCACACAGATACGCAGTATTTT
once TRBJ1-1 - TRBV6-6 CASSRNYRVGNTEAFF TGTGCCAGCAGTCGAAATTACAGGGTGGGGAACACTGAAGCTTTCTTT
- TRBJ1-2 - TRBV3-1/TRBV3-2 CASSQDLVGGGYTF TGTGCCAGCAGCCAAGATCTCGTAGGCGGAGGCTACACCTTC
- TRBJ1-2 - TRBV3-1/TRBV3-2 CASSQAAGTNYYGYTF TGTGCCAGCAGCCAAGCGGCAGGCACCAACTACTATGGCTACACCTTC
- TRBJ1-4 TRBD1 TRBV5-1 CASSRGQGAANEKLFF TGCGCCAGCAGCCGGGGCCAGGGGGCGGCTAATGAAAAACTGTTTTTT
- TRBJ2-1 TRBD2 TRBV5-1 CASRGEGLAVREQFF TGCGCCAGCAGGGGGGAGGGACTAGCGGTTAGAGAGCAGTTCTTC
few TRBJ2-3 - TRBV19 CASREMDTQYF TGTGCCAGTCGGGAGATGGATACGCAGTATTTT
once TRBJ1-1 - TRBV24-1 CATSDHRRGKGEAFF TGTGCCACCAGTGATCACCGTAGGGGGAAAGGTGAAGCTTTCTTT
- TRBJ2-1 - TRBV18 CASSPDSRTYNEQFF TGTGCCAGCTCACCGGACTCACGAACCTACAATGAGCAGTTCTTC
once TRBJ1-5 TRBD1 TRBV7-9 CASSLGTGASNQPQHF TGTGCCAGCAGCTTAGGAACAGGGGCCAGCAATCAGCCCCAGCATTTT
- TRBJ1-2 TRBD1 TRBV5-1 CASNPGTGPYGYTF TGCGCCAGCAACCCCGGGACAGGTCCTTATGGCTACACCTTC
- TRBJ1-1 TRBD1 TRBV6-4 CASRPQGARGTEAFF TGTGCCAGCAGGCCACAGGGGGCGCGAGGGACTGAAGCTTTCTTT
few TRBJ1-2 - TRBV20-1 CSASRDTNYGYTF TGCAGTGCTAGTAGGGACACGAACTATGGCTACACCTTC
- TRBJ2-3 - TRBV3-1/TRBV3-2 CASSQMELPQYF TGTGCCAGCAGCCAAATGGAGCTCCCGCAGTATTTT
- TRBJ1-3 - TRBV19 CASRRGDTIYF TGTGCCAGTAGGCGCGGTGACACCATATATTTT
- TRBJ1-6 - TRBV9 CASSVGKSSYNSPLHF TGTGCCAGCAGCGTAGGCAAGAGCTCCTATAATTCACCCCTCCACTTT
- TRBJ1-3 TRBD1 TRBV19 CASQEQGSSGNTIYF TGTGCCAGTCAGGAACAGGGGAGTTCTGGAAACACCATATATTTT
- TRBJ2-1 - TRBV12-2 CASRLGGTVYNEQFF TGTGCAAGTCGCTTAGGCGGGACCGTCTACAATGAGCAGTTCTTC
- TRBJ1-5 - TRBV28 CASNSQAGANNQPQHF TGTGCCAGCAATTCGCAAGCAGGGGCGAATAATCAGCCCCAGCATTTT
- TRBJ2-3 - TRBV5-1 CASSSQITVTDTQYF TGCGCCAGCAGCTCACAGATAACTGTCACAGATACGCAGTATTTT
- TRBJ2-3 TRBD2 TRBV27 CASRTSGSRDTQYF TGTGCCAGCAGGACTAGCGGCTCACGAGATACGCAGTATTTT
- TRBJ1-2 TRBD1 TRBV19 CASSIGTVTVYGYTF TGTGCCAGTAGTATCGGGACAGTAACCGTCTATGGCTACACCTTC
once TRBJ1-4 - TRBV19 CASSMQGTNEKLFF TGTGCCAGTAGTATGCAGGGAACTAATGAAAAACTGTTTTTT
once TRBJ2-1 TRBD2 TRBV6-5 CASRENSGGAYEQFF TGTGCCAGCAGGGAGAATAGCGGGGGGGCTTATGAGCAGTTCTTC
- TRBJ1-1 - TRBV7-3 CASSQQGMIGTEAFF TGTGCCAGCAGCCAACAGGGAATGATTGGCACTGAAGCTTTCTTT
once TRBJ1-2 - TRBV10-3 CAISEQRAGYTF TGTGCCATCAGTGAGCAGCGTGCCGGCTACACCTTC
- TRBJ2-1 TRBD2 TRBV24-1 CATSDLLTSGSYEQFF TGTGCCACCAGTGATTTGCTGACTAGCGGGAGTTATGAGCAGTTCTTC
- TRBJ1-4 - TRBV5-1 CASSWQALGVSNEKLFF TGCGCCAGCAGTTGGCAGGCATTAGGCGTTTCTAATGAAAAACTGTTTTTT
- TRBJ1-5 - TRBV28 CASRRPGTANQPQHF TGTGCCAGCAGGCGACCGGGAACAGCTAATCAGCCCCAGCATTTT